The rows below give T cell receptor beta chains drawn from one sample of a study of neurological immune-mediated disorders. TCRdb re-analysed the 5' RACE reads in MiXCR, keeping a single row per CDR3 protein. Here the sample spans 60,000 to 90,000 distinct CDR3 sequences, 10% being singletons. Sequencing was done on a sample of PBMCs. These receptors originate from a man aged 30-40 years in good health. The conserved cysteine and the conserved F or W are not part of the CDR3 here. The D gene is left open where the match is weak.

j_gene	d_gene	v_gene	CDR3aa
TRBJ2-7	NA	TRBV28	ASSVSLGEQY
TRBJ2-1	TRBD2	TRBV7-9	ASSPRRGTSGRVSYNELF
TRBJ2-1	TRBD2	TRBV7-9	ASSLVLAGTNDEQF
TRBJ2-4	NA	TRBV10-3	AISHSGVEENIQY
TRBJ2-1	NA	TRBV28	ASRPIVGERNEQF
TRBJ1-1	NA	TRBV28	ASSLAGSNTEAF
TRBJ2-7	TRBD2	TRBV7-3	ASSPQGTSGGVYEQY
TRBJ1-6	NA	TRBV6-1	ASSPWTVGDSPLH
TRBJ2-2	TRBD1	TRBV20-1	SARDFLRGTANTGELF
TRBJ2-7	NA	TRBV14	ASSRYNYEQY
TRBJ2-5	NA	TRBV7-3	ASGLRGGPTQETQY
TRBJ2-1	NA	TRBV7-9	ASSLETGVNEQF
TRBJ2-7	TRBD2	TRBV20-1	SARDPKGGSSYEQY
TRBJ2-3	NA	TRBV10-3	AISERPLDSTDTQY
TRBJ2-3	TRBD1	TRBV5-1	ASSMTGPRDTQY
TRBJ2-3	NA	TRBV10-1	ASSELVGVSPDTQY
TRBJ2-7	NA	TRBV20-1	SASYLENRLSYEQY
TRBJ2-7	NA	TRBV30	AWSVNSYEQY
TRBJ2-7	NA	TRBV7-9	ASSLASGIPWDEQY
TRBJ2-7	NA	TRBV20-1	SARHPGKGYEQY
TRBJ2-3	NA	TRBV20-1	SASMGVSSDTQY
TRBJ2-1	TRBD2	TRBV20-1	SAKAGGIYNEQF
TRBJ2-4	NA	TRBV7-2	ASSPLGVTLAKNIQY
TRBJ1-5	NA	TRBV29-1	SAQDGVNQPQH
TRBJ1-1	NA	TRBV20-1	SARDSMNTEAF
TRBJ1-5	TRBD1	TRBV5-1	ASSLDGQDDQPQH
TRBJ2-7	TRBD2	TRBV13	ASSGLAGDYEQY
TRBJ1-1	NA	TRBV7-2	ASSIEGTFEAF
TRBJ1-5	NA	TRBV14	ASSPPFNQPQH
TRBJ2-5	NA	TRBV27	ASSLGRGGAGKETQY
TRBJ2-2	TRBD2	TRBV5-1	ASSFTMTSGGNTGELF
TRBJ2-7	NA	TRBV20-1	SAVGLRTSEQY
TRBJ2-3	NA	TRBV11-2	ASSLDLDLDTQY
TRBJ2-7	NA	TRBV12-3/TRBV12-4	ASSFLPTSSEQY
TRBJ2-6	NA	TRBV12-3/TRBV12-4	ASSVLGSSGANVLT